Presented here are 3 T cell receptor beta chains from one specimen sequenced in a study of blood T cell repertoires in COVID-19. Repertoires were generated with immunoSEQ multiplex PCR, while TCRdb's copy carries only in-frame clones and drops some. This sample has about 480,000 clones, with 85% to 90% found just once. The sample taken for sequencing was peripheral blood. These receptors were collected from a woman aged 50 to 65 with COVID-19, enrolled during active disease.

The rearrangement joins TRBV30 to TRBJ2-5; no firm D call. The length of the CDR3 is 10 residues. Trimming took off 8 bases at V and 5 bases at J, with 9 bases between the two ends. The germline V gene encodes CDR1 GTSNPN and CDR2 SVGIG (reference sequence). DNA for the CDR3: TGTGCCCTAGATTGGGAGACCCAGTACTTC. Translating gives CALDWETQYF.

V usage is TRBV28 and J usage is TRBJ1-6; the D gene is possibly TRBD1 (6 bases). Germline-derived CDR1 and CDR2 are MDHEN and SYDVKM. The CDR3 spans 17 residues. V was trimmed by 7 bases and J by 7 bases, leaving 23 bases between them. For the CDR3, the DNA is TGTGCCAGCACCCAAATAGATAATTGGACAGAGAATTCACCCCTCCACTTT. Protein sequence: CASTQIDNWTENSPLHF.

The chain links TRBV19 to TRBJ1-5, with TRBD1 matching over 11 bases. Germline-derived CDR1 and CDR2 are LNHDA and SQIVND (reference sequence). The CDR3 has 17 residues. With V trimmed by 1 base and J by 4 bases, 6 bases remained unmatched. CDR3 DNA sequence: TGTGCCAGTAGTATAGTCCGGACAGGGGGCTTTAATCAGCCCCAGCATTTT. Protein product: CASSIVRTGGFNQPQHF.